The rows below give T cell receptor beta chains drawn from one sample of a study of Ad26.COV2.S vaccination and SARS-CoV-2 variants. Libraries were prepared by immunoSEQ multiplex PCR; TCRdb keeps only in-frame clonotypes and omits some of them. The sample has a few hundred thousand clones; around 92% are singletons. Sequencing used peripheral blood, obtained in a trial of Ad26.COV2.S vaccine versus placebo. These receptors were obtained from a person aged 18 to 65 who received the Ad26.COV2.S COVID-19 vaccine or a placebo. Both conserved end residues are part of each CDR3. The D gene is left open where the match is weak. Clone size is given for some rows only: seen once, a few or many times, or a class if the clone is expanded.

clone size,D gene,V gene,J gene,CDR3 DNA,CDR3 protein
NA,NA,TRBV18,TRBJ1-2,TGTGCCAGCTCACCGATGGGGGGCGGCTACACCTTC,CASSPMGGGYTF
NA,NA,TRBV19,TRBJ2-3,TGTGCCAGTAGTATTTCCCCCGGCGGTTTAGGCTCAGATACGCAGTATTTT,CASSISPGGLGSDTQYF
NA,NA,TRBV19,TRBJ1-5,TGTGCCAGTAGTATCAGCGGGGGGGCAAATCAGCCCCAGCATTTT,CASSISGGANQPQHF
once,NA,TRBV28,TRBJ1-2,TGTGCCAGCAGTTTAAGGGGAGGCTATGGCTACACCTTC,CASSLRGGYGYTF
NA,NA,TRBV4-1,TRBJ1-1,TGCGCCAGCAGCCAAGAGCAAGGGGGTGGAACTGAAGCTTTCTTT,CASSQEQGGGTEAFF
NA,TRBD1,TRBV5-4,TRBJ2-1,TGTGCCAGCAGCCACCGGGACAGGGTATCGAATGAGCAGTTCTTC,CASSHRDRVSNEQFF
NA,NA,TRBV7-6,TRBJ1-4,TGTGCCAGCAGCTTAGTGTTGGCGGGGCAGGGCGAAGAACTGTTTTTT,CASSLVLAGQGEELFF
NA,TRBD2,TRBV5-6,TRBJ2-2,TGTGCCAGCAGCTTAGCCGGTGGGACTAGCGCGCTGTTTTTT,CASSLAGGTSALFF
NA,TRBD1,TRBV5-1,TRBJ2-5,TGCGCCAGCAGCAAGTCCGGGACAGGTACCCAAGAGACCCAGTACTTC,CASSKSGTGTQETQYF
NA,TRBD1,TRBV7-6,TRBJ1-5,TGTGCCAGCAGCTACGACAGGGATTTGCCCCAGCATTTT,CASSYDRDLPQHF
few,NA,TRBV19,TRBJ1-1,TGTGCCAGTAGTATTAACCCAGGAGGCACTGAAGCTTTCTTT,CASSINPGGTEAFF
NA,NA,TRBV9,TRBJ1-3,TGTGCCAGCAGCGTAGCCCCATCTGGAAACACCATATATTTT,CASSVAPSGNTIYF
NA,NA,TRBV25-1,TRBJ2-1,TGTGCCAGCAGTCCTCGGTCCTACAATGAGCAGTTCTTC,CASSPRSYNEQFF
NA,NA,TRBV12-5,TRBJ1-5,TGTGCTAGTGGTTCGTCACGAAATAAAAATAGCAATCAGCCCCAGCATTTT,CASGSSRNKNSNQPQHF
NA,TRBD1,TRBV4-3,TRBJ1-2,TGCGCCAGCAGCCCTGGGTGGAGGGGGCGCGTTAACTATGGCTACACCTTC,CASSPGWRGRVNYGYTF
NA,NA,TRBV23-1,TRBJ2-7,TGCGCCAGCAGGCCACGTGGAGAGCAGTACTTC,CASRPRGEQYF
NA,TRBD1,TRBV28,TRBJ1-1,TGTGCCAGCAGCCAGGGACAGACCGAGAGATTCTTT,CASSQGQTERFF
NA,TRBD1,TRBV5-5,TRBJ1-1,TGTGCCAGCTGGGACAGCCTCAGTTCAGCTTTCTTT,CASWDSLSSAFF
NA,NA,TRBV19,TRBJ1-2,TGTGCCAGTAGTAAGTCTGGAAAGGGGGACTATGGCTACACCTTC,CASSKSGKGDYGYTF
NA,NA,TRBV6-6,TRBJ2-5,TGTGCCAGCAGTTACGTAGACAGGGAGGAGCAGACCCAGTACTTC,CASSYVDREEQTQYF
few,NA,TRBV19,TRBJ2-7,TGTGCCAGTAGTATTGGAGGGGGCTTTTACGAGCAGTACTTC,CASSIGGGFYEQYF
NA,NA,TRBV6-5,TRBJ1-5,TGTGCCAGCACCGAGGGGGGTTATCAGCCCCAGCATTTT,CASTEGGYQPQHF
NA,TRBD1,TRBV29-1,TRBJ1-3,TGCAGCGGGACAGGCAATAAAGCTGGAAACACCATATATTTT,CSGTGNKAGNTIYF
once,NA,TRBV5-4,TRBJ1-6,TGTGCCAGCAGCCTTGGCCGGGGACAAGTAAATTCACCCCTCCACTTT,CASSLGRGQVNSPLHF
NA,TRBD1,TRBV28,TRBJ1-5,TGTGCCAGCAGAAACAAGGGGGCGCCTGGTCAGCCCCAGCATTTT,CASRNKGAPGQPQHF
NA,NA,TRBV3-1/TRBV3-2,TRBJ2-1,TGTGCCAGCAGCCTCCAGCCCACCGGGACGACAAAGCAGTTCTTC,CASSLQPTGTTKQFF
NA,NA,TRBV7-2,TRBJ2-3,TGTGCCAGCAGCTTACGGGACATAAACACAGATACGCAGTATTTT,CASSLRDINTDTQYF
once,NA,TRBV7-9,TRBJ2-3,TGTGCCAGCAGCCCATCGTGGGATACGCAGTATTTT,CASSPSWDTQYF
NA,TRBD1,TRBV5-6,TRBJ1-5,TGTGCCAGCAGCCCGGGACAGGGCAATCAGCCCCAGCATTTT,CASSPGQGNQPQHF